The next 26 T cell receptor beta chains were all read from a single sample in a study of post-analysis software for immune sequencing data. Overall study findings and caveats: Patients had higher frequencies than controls of five TRBV segments, including TRBV5-6, TRBV5-1 and TRBV20-1.

For these receptors, no antigen is known. The library was made from cDNA and included unique molecular identifiers. One entry per CDR3 protein, called by TCRdb with MiXCR from the PCR reads. Of 800,000 to 950,000 distinct CDR3 sequences listed, roughly half were seen once; the top ten hold 4% to 5.5%. The specimen was blood. These receptors were obtained from a girl aged 10 to 17 with multiple sclerosis.

The chain recombines TRBV5-1 with TRBJ2-7; 10 positions agree with TRBD2. Trimming cost V 4 bases and J 2 bases; bases outside gene matches: 9. The CDR3 is made up of 16 amino acids. Per germline, CDR1 SGHRS and CDR2 YFSETQ. The CDR3 bases are TGCGCCAGCAGCCGTAAGGGGACTAGCGAGACCTACGAGCAGTACTTC. This encodes CASSRKGTSETYEQYF.

The V and J genes are TRBV29-1 and TRBJ1-1, with D unresolved. V gave up 2 bases and J gave up 4 bases, with 8 bases separating them. The CDR3 has 12 amino acids. Germline V gene sequence: CDR1 SQVTM, CDR2 ANQGSEA. CDR3 DNA: TGCAGCGTTGAATTAGGGATCACTGAAGCTTTCTTT. It is translated as CSVELGITEAFF.

This sequence joins TRBV6-6 and TRBJ2-3; 7 nucleotides align to TRBD1. The CDR3 runs 15 residues. The junction had 4 bases not matched to a gene; V was cut back by 2 bases and J by 2 bases. The V gene's germline CDR1 is MNHNY and CDR2 SVGAGI (reference sequence). In DNA form, the CDR3 reads TGTGCCAGCAGTTACGCCGGGACAGCCACAGATACGCAGTATTTT. Its protein is CASSYAGTATDTQYF.

Only a few counts were recorded for this clonotype. The chain carries TRBV29-1 and TRBJ2-1; possibly TRBD2 for D (5 bases). Germline loops: CDR1 SQVTM, CDR2 ANQGSEA. V was trimmed by 6 bases and J by 0 bases, leaving 12 bases between them. CDR3 length: 14 residues. The CDR3 protein is CSVEAPSSYNEQFF. In DNA form, the CDR3 reads TGCAGCGTGGAGGCGCCTAGCTCCTACAATGAGCAGTTCTTC.

A few counts support this clonotype. The chain has TRBV7-9 and TRBJ1-1; 9 bases fit TRBD1. This CDR3 is 14 amino acids long. The V segment lost 6 bases and the J segment 5 bases; nucleotides outside the gene matches: 7. Per germline, CDR1 SEHNR and CDR2 FQNEAQ (reference sequence). Here the CDR3 reads CASSRDREETEAFF. The CDR3 DNA reads as TGTGCCAGCAGTCGGGACAGGGAAGAAACTGAAGCTTTCTTT.

This chain uses TRBV12-3 or TRBV12-4 with TRBJ2-3, with D tentatively TRBD2 (5 bases). The V end was cut by 5 bases, the J end by 5 bases, with 11 bases between. The CDR3 loop spans 13 amino acids. CDR3 sequence: CASSPGFEDTQYF. The CDR3, as DNA: TGTGCCAGCAGTCCGGGATTTGAAGATACGCAGTATTTT.

This clonotype was seen a handful of times. The chain employs TRBV29-1 and TRBJ1-2, with 7 bases aligning to TRBD1. CDR3 size: 14 residues. CDR1 and CDR2 from the germline V gene are SQVTM and ANQGSEA. The J segment lost 2 bases and the V segment lost 4 bases, leaving 7 bases of the junction unmatched. DNA of the CDR3: TGCAGCGTTGGGGGACAGATGGTAAACTATGGCTACACCTTC. The encoded protein is CSVGGQMVNYGYTF.

J is TRBJ2-2 and V is TRBV29-1; TRBD1 is a possible D gene (6 bases). Germline CDR1 and CDR2: SQVTM and ANQGSEA. The CDR3 has 14 amino acids. V lost 5 bases and J 0 bases, leaving 10 bases between the germline ends. CDR3 region: CSVPTGANTGELFF. The CDR3 bases are TGCAGCGTTCCGACAGGCGCGAACACCGGGGAGCTGTTTTTT.

CDR3 sequence (DNA): TGTGCCAGCAGCCCGCCGGACAGGGGACTCTTCTTTGATACGCAGTATTTT. Protein: CASSPPDRGLFFDTQYF. The J gene is TRBJ2-3, the V gene TRBV7-8; TRBD1 agrees at 9 bases. Trimming took 5 bases from V and 6 from J; bases not matched to a gene: 15. This CDR3 comprises 17 residues. In germline, CDR1 is SGHVS, CDR2 FQNEAQ.

This clonotype appeared a few times. This chain connects TRBV20-1 to TRBJ2-7, with TRBD2 as a possible D gene (6 bases). CDR3 length: 17 residues. Per the germline V gene, CDR1 is DFQATT and CDR2 is SNEGSKA (reference sequence). V gave up 6 bases and J gave up 2 bases, with 26 bases separating them. The CDR3 sequence is CSASPLAHPGRAYEQYF. DNA of the CDR3: TGCAGTGCGAGCCCACTAGCCCACCCCGGTCGTGCCTACGAGCAGTACTTC.

V usage is TRBV12-3 or TRBV12-4 and J usage is TRBJ2-1, with 8 bases aligning to TRBD2. The CDR3 loop spans 18 amino acids. V lost 1 base, J lost 5 bases, and 13 bases stayed unmatched. The CDR3 region is CASSLGLAGTEPNNEQFF. The CDR3 bases are TGTGCCAGCAGTTTAGGTCTAGCGGGCACCGAACCGAACAATGAGCAGTTCTTC.

J is TRBJ2-7 and V is TRBV12-3 or TRBV12-4; the match to TRBD2 covers 9 bases. V gave up 6 bases and J gave up 2 bases; unmatched junction bases: 8. The CDR3 has 15 residues. Written as DNA, the CDR3 is TGTGCCAGCAGCCCGAGCGGGGGGCCAACCTACGAGCAGTACTTC. Translating gives CASSPSGGPTYEQYF.

The table lists this clonotype with a few counts. The chain joins TRBV5-8 to TRBJ2-5, with a weak D call TRBD2 (6 bases). CDR1 is SGHTS, CDR2 YDEGEE, per germline. Between the trimmed V and J ends, which lost 4 bases and 3 bases, there was a span of 10 bases. This CDR3 has 13 amino acids. The CDR3 DNA follows: TGTGCCAGCAGCGGGGACTTTAAAGAGACCCAGTACTTC. Amino acid sequence: CASSGDFKETQYF.

V and J are TRBV5-5 and TRBJ2-7; the D is unclear. CDR1 is SGHKS, CDR2 YYEKEE, per germline (reference sequence). Between the trimmed V and J ends, which lost 0 bases and 2 bases, there was a span of 9 bases. The CDR3 runs to 14 residues. The CDR3 DNA reads TGTGCCAGCAGCTTGGGGATCCCCGCCTACGAGCAGTACTTC. Encoded protein: CASSLGIPAYEQYF.

The table lists this clonotype with many counts. This rearrangement joins TRBV6-4 to TRBJ2-3; 9 nucleotides match TRBD1. V lost 3 bases to trimming and J lost 4 bases; unmatched junction nucleotides: 5. The CDR3 has 15 amino acids. The germline gives CDR1 MRHNA, CDR2 SNTAGT. Here the CDR3 reads CASSERTGAADTQYF. CDR3 nucleotide sequence: TGTGCCAGCAGTGAGAGGACAGGGGCAGCAGATACGCAGTATTTT.

The chain recombines TRBV20-1 with TRBJ2-7, with D possibly TRBD1 on 8 matching bases. This CDR3 has 14 residues. V was pared by 3 bases and J by 6 bases, with 18 bases between. Germline loops: CDR1 DFQATT, CDR2 SNEGSKA (reference sequence). The CDR3 DNA reads TGCAGTGCTAGGTCCAGGACAGGGAGGGGCGAGCAGTACTTC. Residues: CSARSRTGRGEQYF.

This clonotype showed up just a few times. The chain uses TRBV12-3 or TRBV12-4 and TRBJ2-7; possible D gene TRBD1, 5 bases. The V and J ends lost 3 bases and 3 bases respectively, with 15 bases between them. There are 15 residues in the CDR3. CDR3 sequence reads: CASSFQAGNGYEQYF. DNA for the CDR3: TGTGCCAGCAGTTTCCAGGCAGGGAATGGCTACGAGCAGTACTTC.

The CDR3 is CASSLMASPPGGEQFF. DNA of the CDR3: TGCGCCAGCAGCTTGATGGCCTCGCCTCCTGGGGGTGAGCAGTTCTTC. The chain uses TRBV5-1 and TRBJ2-1; TRBD1 or TRBD2 may be the D gene (5 bases each). This CDR3 has 16 residues. V lost 1 base to trimming and J lost 9 bases, with 20 bases between them. The germline CDR1 and CDR2 sequences are SGHRS and YFSETQ.

Written as DNA, the CDR3 is TGTGCCAGCAGTACAGGGGCGGCTAGCTCCTACGAGCAGTACGTC. Encoded protein: CASSTGAASSYEQYV. The chain combines TRBV2 with TRBJ2-7; 7 bases match TRBD1. V shed 5 bases and J 0 bases; nucleotides not matched to a gene: 7. The CDR3 length is 15 residues. The germline V gene encodes CDR1 SNHLY and CDR2 FYNNEI.

V and J are TRBV9 and TRBJ2-1; D possibly corresponds to TRBD2 (5 bases). Germline V gene data show CDR1 as SGDLS and CDR2 as YYNGEE. V lost 3 bases to trimming and J lost 6 bases, with 10 bases between them. The CDR3 loop spans 13 amino acids. The CDR3 DNA reads TGTGCCAGCAGCGGAGAGGCGGGCAATGAGCAGTTCTTC. It yields the protein CASSGEAGNEQFF.

The rearrangement uses TRBV29-1 and TRBJ2-3; 11 bases line up with TRBD2. V lost 7 bases and J lost 4; bases outside the gene matches: 7. There are 14 residues in the CDR3. The V gene's germline CDR1 is SQVTM and CDR2 ANQGSEA. CDR3 protein: CSGTTSGVADTQYF. In nucleotides, the CDR3 is TGCAGCGGGACGACTAGCGGGGTAGCAGATACGCAGTATTTT.

The V gene is TRBV15, the J gene TRBJ2-7, with TRBD2 matching 7 bases. Germline V gene data show CDR1 as LNHNV and CDR2 as YYDKDF (reference sequence). The CDR3 length is 17 residues. The V segment lost 4 bases and the J segment 0 bases; nucleotides outside the gene matches: 12. The CDR3 loop is CATSKRFIGGSSYEQYF. As DNA, the CDR3 is TGTGCCACCAGCAAACGATTTATTGGCGGGAGCTCCTACGAGCAGTACTTC.

This clonotype was counted at least ten times. V usage is TRBV9 and J usage is TRBJ2-7; D might be TRBD1 (6 bases). The CDR3 has 15 residues. V lost 0 bases and J 2 bases, leaving 12 bases between the germline ends. Germline loops: CDR1 SGDLS, CDR2 YYNGEE. The CDR3 spells CASSVDSQGTYEQYF. For the CDR3, the DNA is TGTGCCAGCAGCGTAGACTCACAGGGCACCTACGAGCAGTACTTC.

This clonotype turned up a few times. The CDR3 sequence is CASSSADVYTF. CDR3 nucleotide sequence: TGTGCCAGCAGCTCGGCAGATGTCTACACCTTC. The chain uses TRBV7-9 and TRBJ1-2, with unresolved D. Trimming left V 4 bases short and J 10 bases short, with 10 bases between. The CDR3 covers 11 residues. Per the germline V gene, CDR1 is SEHNR and CDR2 is FQNEAQ (reference sequence). The variable domain in full, completed from reference TRBV7-9 and TRBJ1-2, reads DTGVSQNPRHKITKRGQNVTFRCDPISEHNRLYWYRQTLGQGPEFLTYFQNEAQLEKSRLLSDRFSAERPKGSFSTLEIQRTEQGDSAMYLCASSSADVYTFGSGTRLTVV.

This clonotype has only a few counts. The J gene is TRBJ2-1, the V gene TRBV29-1, with D perhaps TRBD2 (6 bases). The V end lost 6 bases, the J end lost 4 bases, and 13 bases lay between the germline ends. The germline V gene encodes CDR1 SQVTM and CDR2 ANQGSEA. This CDR3 is 13 amino acids long. CDR3 coding DNA: TGCAGCGTAAAACTAGCAGGTTACAATGAGCAGTTCTTC. It encodes CSVKLAGYNEQFF.

This chain links TRBV7-9 with TRBJ1-1; weak D call: TRBD1 (5 bases). Trimming removed 4 bases from V and 8 bases from J, with 14 bases in between. CDR1 and CDR2 from the germline V gene are SEHNR and FQNEAQ (reference sequence). This CDR3 is 13 amino acids long. CDR3 DNA sequence: TGTGCCAGCAGCTACCGAGACAGCAAAGAAGCTTTCTTT. This codes for CASSYRDSKEAFF.